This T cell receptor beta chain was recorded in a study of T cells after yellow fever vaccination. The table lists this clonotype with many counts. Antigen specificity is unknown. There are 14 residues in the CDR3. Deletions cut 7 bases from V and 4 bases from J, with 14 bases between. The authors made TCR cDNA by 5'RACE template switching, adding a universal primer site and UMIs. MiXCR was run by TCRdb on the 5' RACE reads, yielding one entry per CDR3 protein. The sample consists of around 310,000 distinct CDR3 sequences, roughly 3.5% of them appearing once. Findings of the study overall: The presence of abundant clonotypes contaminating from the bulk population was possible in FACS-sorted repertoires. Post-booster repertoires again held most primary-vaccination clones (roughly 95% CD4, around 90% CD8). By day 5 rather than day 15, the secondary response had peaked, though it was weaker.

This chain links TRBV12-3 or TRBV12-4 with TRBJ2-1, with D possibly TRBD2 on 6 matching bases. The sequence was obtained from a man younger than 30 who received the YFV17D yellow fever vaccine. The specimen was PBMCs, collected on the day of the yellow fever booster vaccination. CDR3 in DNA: TGTGCCAGCACCTCGAGCGGGTTGTACAATGAGCAGTTCTTC. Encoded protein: CASTSSGLYNEQFF.